The present TCR beta chain was sequenced within a study of PD-1 blockade in classical Hodgkin lymphoma. Findings of the study overall: Undefined causes, possibly disease activity or prior therapy, underlie the repertoire differences.

Profiling relied on immunoSEQ multiplex PCR, and the TCRdb table lists in-frame clones only, not all of them. The sample has around 31,000 clones, 80% to 90% seen once; the top ten hold approximately 0.36%. Remarks on this clone: Its antigen is unidentified.

V lost 3 bases and J lost 3, with 9 bases in between. This CDR3 contains 13 residues. Per germline, CDR1 SGHRS and CDR2 YFSETQ. Time point here: newly diagnosed, previously untreated cHL patient sample. The study purified CD4+ T cells from thawed PBMCs using magnetic negative selection. Newly diagnosed classical Hodgkin lymphoma PBMCs, still untreated, provided the comparison samples. The TCR was taken from a human donor with classical Hodgkin lymphoma. V and J are TRBV5-1 and TRBJ1-1, with D maybe TRBD1 (5 bases). The sample was CD4+ T cells from blood. This CDR3 is CASSWDGYTEAFF. Here the CDR3 DNA reads TGCGCCAGCAGCTGGGACGGATACACTGAAGCTTTCTTT. The variable domain in full, with the rest retrieved from reference TRBV5-1 and TRBJ1-1, is KAGVTQTPRYLIKTRGQQVTLSCSPISGHRSVSWYQQTPGQGLQFLFEYFSETQRNKGNFPGRFSGRQFSNSRSEMNVSTLELGDSALYLCASSWDGYTEAFFGQGTRLTVV.